The 17 T cell receptor beta chains reported below all come from one sample, sequenced in a study of molecular identifiers for immune sequencing clone quantification. TCRdb itself ran the PCR reads through MiXCR, one entry per CDR3 protein. This table has approximately 500,000 distinct CDR3 sequences, about 25% appearing once. Sequenced sample: naive CD8+ T cells from blood, with Jurkat cell RNA spiked in. Documented subset: FACS-sorted CD8+CD4-CCR7+CD45RA+ naive T cells. The receptors derive from a human donor in good health. Some libraries in this study had Jurkat cell RNA spiked in.

This clonotype appeared a single time. A much larger clone differs from this one at a single base, so this may be a read error. This chain links TRBV14 with TRBJ2-7, with unresolved D. V lost 4 bases to trimming and J lost 4 bases, with 17 bases between them. CDR3 length: 15 amino acids. The germline CDR1 and CDR2 sequences are SGHDN and FVKESK. For the CDR3, the DNA is TGTGCCAGCAGCCTGGGGATAGGTCAGCAGTACGAGCAGTACTTC. Residues: CASSLGIGQQYEQYF.

The genes are TRBV5-1 and TRBJ2-5, with D uncertain. This CDR3 is built from 15 residues. The germline V gene encodes CDR1 SGHRS and CDR2 YFSETQ. V lost 0 bases and J lost 4, with 13 bases in between. The CDR3: CASSLALGNAETQYF. The CDR3 DNA follows: TGCGCCAGCAGCTTGGCCCTAGGGAATGCAGAGACCCAGTACTTC.

The V call is TRBV7-9, the J call TRBJ2-7; D may be TRBD2 (5 bases). The V end was cut by 5 bases, the J end by 6 bases, with 11 bases between. CDR3 length equals 12 residues. The germline V gene has CDR1 SEHNR and CDR2 FQNEAQ (reference sequence). The CDR3: CASSPRTAEQYF. The CDR3 DNA reads as TGTGCCAGCAGCCCCCGGACTGCCGAGCAGTACTTC. Complete variable domain (other parts from reference TRBV7-9 and TRBJ2-7): DTGVSQNPRHKITKRGQNVTFRCDPISEHNRLYWYRQTLGQGPEFLTYFQNEAQLEKSRLLSDRFSAERPKGSFSTLEIQRTEQGDSAMYLCASSPRTAEQYFGPGTRLTVT.

The sample holds one count of this clonotype. This may be a read error, as it is one base from a much larger clone. The chain has TRBV12-3 or TRBV12-4 and TRBJ1-1, with 7 bases lining up with TRBD1. The J segment lost 3 bases and the V segment lost 8 bases, leaving 9 bases of the junction unmatched. CDR3 size: 14 residues. In DNA, the CDR3 is TGTGCCAGCCGGGACAGCGAGATGGACACTGAAGCTTTCTTT. Translating gives CASRDSEMDTEAFF.

The chain couples TRBV7-9 to TRBJ2-7, with D uncertain. V gave up 4 bases and J gave up 1 base, with 17 bases separating them. This CDR3 region has 16 residues. Per the germline V gene, CDR1 is SEHNR and CDR2 is FQNEAQ (reference sequence). The CDR3 coding sequence is TGTGCCAGCAGCTCCCACCCCTGGGCCGGGTCCTACGAGCAGTACTTC. Protein product: CASSSHPWAGSYEQYF.

The chain is built from TRBV28 and TRBJ1-5; D is perhaps TRBD1 (5 bases). Germline loops: CDR1 MDHEN, CDR2 SYDVKM. The V end lost 5 bases, the J end lost 2 bases, and 16 bases lay between the germline ends. The CDR3 totals 16 residues. CDR3 coding DNA: TGTGCCAGCAGTATAGACTCAGGGTTGCGCAATCAGCCCCAGCATTTT. Translation: CASSIDSGLRNQPQHF.

On this clonotype: This may be a read error, as it is one base from a much larger clone. This CDR3 reads CASGAGMNTGAFF. The CDR3 DNA reads TGTGCTAGTGGGGCAGGGATGAACACTGGAGCTTTCTTT. The chain has TRBV12-5 and TRBJ1-1; weak D call: TRBD1 (5 bases). Germline V gene sequence: CDR1 LGHNT, CDR2 FRNRAP. The CDR3 totals 13 residues.

This clonotype was seen repeatedly, ten times or more. This chain links TRBV6-2 or TRBV6-3 with TRBJ2-4, with D unresolved. The CDR3 runs to 12 residues. Trimming took 8 bases from V and 6 from J, leaving 11 bases between them. Germline values: CDR1 MNHEY, CDR2 SVGEGT. This chain's CDR3 is CASSVPGNIQYF. CDR3 bases: TGTGCCAGCTCAGTGCCCGGAAACATTCAGTACTTC.

The chain couples TRBV27 to TRBJ2-2, with 7 positions matching TRBD2. J lost 6 bases, V lost 1 base, and 5 bases had no gene match. Germline assignment: CDR1 MNHEY and CDR2 SMNVEV (reference sequence). The CDR3 contains 15 residues. CDR3 in amino acids: CASSLYSGGSGELFF. The CDR3 DNA is TGTGCCAGCAGTTTATATTCCGGGGGGTCCGGGGAGCTGTTTTTT.

The sample holds one count of this clonotype. The rearrangement uses TRBV27 and TRBJ1-4, with 9 bases identical to TRBD1. Germline V gene sequence: CDR1 MNHEY, CDR2 SMNVEV (reference sequence). The CDR3 is 13 residues long. J was trimmed by 8 bases and V by 7 bases; bases with no gene match: 5. The CDR3 reads CASTITGGEKLFF. The CDR3 nucleotides are TGTGCCAGCACTATTACAGGGGGCGAAAAACTGTTTTTT.

A remark on this clonotype: One base away lies a much larger clone, so this may be a sequencing read error. The chain has TRBV5-1 and TRBJ2-4, with 8 bases matching TRBD2. The germline gives CDR1 SGHRS, CDR2 YFSETQ. The CDR3 contains 17 residues. The CDR3: CASGLESGLVPQNIQYF. The CDR3 coding sequence is TGCGCCAGCGGCTTGGAATCGGGACTAGTACCCCAAAACATTCAGTACTTC.

At least ten counts were recorded for this clonotype. This chain links TRBV4-3 with TRBJ2-7, with a tentative D call TRBD1 (7 bases). Germline V gives CDR1 LGHNA, CDR2 YSLEER. The V end was cut by 0 bases, the J end by 2 bases, with 14 bases between. This CDR3 has 16 residues. The CDR3 bases are TGCGCCAGCAGCCAAGATTGGCAGGGGGGAGCCTACGAGCAGTACTTC. This translates into CASSQDWQGGAYEQYF.

The chain couples TRBV4-1 to TRBJ2-2, with D perhaps TRBD1 (5 bases). This CDR3 spans 16 amino acids. Germline CDR1 reads MGHRA; CDR2 reads YSYEKL. Trimming cost V 1 base and J 1 base, with 10 bases left between them. The CDR3 reads CASSQGGIRNTGELFF. The CDR3 coding sequence is TGCGCCAGCAGCCAAGGGGGCATCAGGAACACCGGGGAGCTGTTTTTT.

The chain employs TRBV25-1 and TRBJ2-7; D gene uncertain. Germline V lookup: CDR1 MGHDK, CDR2 SYGVNS. CDR3 length: 11 residues. Trimming shortened V by 0 bases and J by 9 bases, and 6 bases separated the two germline ends. The CDR3 nucleotides read TGTGCCAGCAGTGAATACGGTTGGCAGTACTTC. Protein: CASSEYGWQYF.

This clonotype has more than one count but fewer than ten. The chain has TRBV7-8 and TRBJ2-7; 8 nucleotides agree with TRBD1. This CDR3 contains 15 residues. Germline V gene data show CDR1 as SGHVS and CDR2 as FQNEAQ. Losses at the gene ends were 1 base for V and 3 bases for J; bases not matched to a gene: 5. The CDR3, as DNA: TGTGCCAGCAGCTTAGAGGCAGGGGGCGGCTACGAGCAGTACTTC. Its protein product is CASSLEAGGGYEQYF.

This clonotype was seen more than once but under ten times. The chain employs TRBV2 and TRBJ2-7; 7 bases match TRBD1. The CDR3 runs 13 residues. The germline V gene encodes CDR1 SNHLY and CDR2 FYNNEI. V gave up 3 bases and J gave up 3 bases; unmatched junction bases: 2. The CDR3 is CASSEYRGYEQYF. CDR3 DNA: TGTGCCAGCAGTGAGTACAGGGGCTACGAGCAGTACTTC.

This clonotype has a handful of counts. This sequence joins TRBV27 and TRBJ2-6, with a tentative D call TRBD1 (5 bases). Trimming shortened V by 5 bases and J by 0 bases, and 11 bases separated the two germline ends. The CDR3 has 16 amino acids. From germline, CDR1 is MNHEY and CDR2 SMNVEV (reference sequence). DNA of the CDR3: TGTGCCAGCAGTCCTCAACAGGTCTCTGGGGCCAACGTCCTGACTTTC. It specifies CASSPQQVSGANVLTF.